Listed here is a single T cell receptor (beta chain). This sample stems from a study of T cell changes during pregnancy in multiple sclerosis. This table comes from immunoSEQ multiplex PCR, and its TCRdb copy is limited to in-frame clones, with some not included. Of some 30,000 clones listed, approximately 88% were seen once; the top ten hold around 8%. CDR1 and CDR2 (germline): SGHAT, FQNNGV. The V gene lost 1 base and the J gene lost 8 bases, with 9 bases spanning the gap. The CDR3 spans 13 residues. The rearrangement links TRBV11-2 to TRBJ1-3, with no clear D. Material: CD8+ T cells from peripheral blood mononuclear cells, obtained before pregnancy. The TCR sequence derives from a female donor with multiple sclerosis, enrolled in a pregnancy study. CDR3 sequence reads: CASSLGGRHTIYF. Written as DNA, the CDR3 is TGTGCCAGCAGCTTAGGAGGGAGGCACACCATATATTTT.